What follows describes a single T cell receptor (beta chain). The sample originates from a study of blood T cell repertoires in COVID-19. Looking at the study overall: Acute and convalescent COVID-19 samples came from the United States, Italy and Spain. The analysed material was cDNA or gDNA that came from T cells, B-cell-depleted T cells, or PBMCs.

CDR3 length: 16 amino acids. Germline loops: CDR1 LNHDA, CDR2 SQIVND (reference sequence). With 6 bases clipped from V and 6 bases from J, the junction kept 16 bases outside the gene matches. Per the authors' pipeline: Estimates of nucleated cell counts were drawn from the amplification of reference gene primers. Produced via immunoSEQ multiplex PCR; TCRdb's table is partial and in-frame only. The V and J calls and the clone size are those of that table, but D and trimming were determined from the DNA. The table has around 130,000 clones, about 80% seen once. The TCR comes from a human donor in a cohort sampled during active COVID-19. The J gene is TRBJ1-2, the V gene TRBV19; 7 positions agree with TRBD1. The material sequenced was peripheral blood. The CDR3 is CASRMTGLASRDGYTF. DNA for the CDR3: TGTGCCAGTAGGATGACAGGGCTTGCTTCCCGGGATGGCTACACCTTC.